These 31 T cell receptor beta chains came from one sample sequenced in a study of identifying expanded T cells in peripheral blood. TCRdb's table, derived via immunoSEQ multiplex PCR, lists solely in-frame clones and lacks some. The repertoire includes 100,000 or so clones, about 91% of them detected once, and roughly 15% sits in the top ten. Sequenced material: blood. The receptors shown here come from a person between 18 and 69 years old in good health.

This clone was counted between two and nine times. CDR3 protein: CASSRTGIGGELFF. As DNA, the CDR3 is TGTGCCAGTAGCAGGACAGGGATTGGCGGGGAGCTGTTTTTT. V usage is TRBV19 and J usage is TRBJ2-2; 8 bases fit TRBD1. Germline V gene lookup returns CDR1 LNHDA and CDR2 SQIVND (reference sequence). This CDR3 is 14 amino acids long. V lost 6 bases, J lost 7 bases, and 7 bases stayed unmatched.

The chain carries TRBV5-1 and TRBJ2-3, with D tentatively TRBD2 (5 bases). V was pared by 0 bases and J by 0 bases, with 8 bases between. This CDR3 comprises 15 residues. CDR1 and CDR2 (germline): SGHRS, YFSETQ. CDR3 sequence: CASSLVGLSTDTQYF. The CDR3 DNA reads as TGCGCCAGCAGCTTGGTTGGACTCAGCACAGATACGCAGTATTTT.

This sequence joins TRBV5-1 and TRBJ2-1; 9 positions match TRBD2. The CDR3 consists of 15 residues. V shed 1 base and J 9 bases; nucleotides not matched to a gene: 8. CDR1 is SGHRS and CDR2 is YFSETQ in the germline V gene. In DNA form, the CDR3 reads TGCGCCAGCAGCTTGTTTGGCGGGAGGGAGGGTGAGCAGTTCTTC. Its translation is CASSLFGGREGEQFF.

The gene calls are TRBV6-1 and TRBJ1-1; no clear D. This CDR3 contains 14 residues. The germline V gene has CDR1 MNHNS and CDR2 SASEGT. The V gene lost 5 bases and the J gene lost 0 bases, with 10 bases spanning the gap. CDR3 coding DNA: TGTGCCAGCAGTCCGGACCGATTGAACACTGAAGCTTTCTTT. The encoded protein is CASSPDRLNTEAFF.

This clone was detected only a few times. The V and J genes are TRBV7-3 and TRBJ1-6, with D tentatively TRBD1 (5 bases). Germline V CDR1 and CDR2: SGHTA, FQGTGA. This CDR3 is 15 amino acids long. V lost 6 bases and J lost 7, with 16 bases in between. The CDR3 here is CASSLNSGRNSPLHF. DNA for the CDR3: TGTGCCAGCAGTTTGAATTCGGGACGAAATTCACCCCTCCACTTT.

The V call is TRBV28, the J call TRBJ1-2; 12 bases are shared with TRBD1. Germline CDR1 is MDHEN and CDR2 is SYDVKM. J gave up 7 bases and V 5 bases, and 8 bases lay outside the gene matches. The CDR3 extends over 15 amino acids. Written as DNA, the CDR3 is TGTGCCAGCAGTACGATGGGACAGGGGGCGGGTGGCTACACCTTC. Encoded protein: CASSTMGQGAGGYTF.

This rearrangement joins TRBV7-2 to TRBJ1-3; no reliable D call. There are 14 residues in the CDR3. The V gene lost 5 bases and the J gene lost 0 bases, with 8 bases spanning the gap. The germline V gene encodes CDR1 SGHTA and CDR2 FQGNSA. The CDR3 loop reads CASSLGISGNTIYF. The CDR3, as DNA: TGTGCCAGCAGCCTAGGGATCTCTGGAAACACCATATATTTT. Complete variable domain (other parts from reference TRBV7-2 and TRBJ1-3): GAGVSQSPSNKVTEKGKDVELRCDPISGHTALYWYRQSLGQGLEFLIYFQGNSAPDKSGLPSDRFSAERTGGSVSTLTIQRTQQEDSAVYLCASSLGISGNTIYFGEGSWLTVV.

Written as DNA, the CDR3 is TGTGCCAGCAGCCCCCAAAGGATAAGCGTGGGAGAGACCCAGTACTTC. Encoded protein: CASSPQRISVGETQYF. The chain combines TRBV7-2 with TRBJ2-5; D not certain. The CDR3 consists of 16 residues. V gave up 5 bases and J gave up 4 bases, with 20 bases separating them. The V gene's germline CDR1 is SGHTA and CDR2 FQGNSA.

The chain carries TRBV5-4 and TRBJ2-7; tentatively, D is TRBD1 or TRBD2 (7 bases each). The V and J ends lost 3 bases and 5 bases respectively, with 12 bases between them. The CDR3 has 13 residues. The germline gives CDR1 SGHNT, CDR2 YYREEE (reference sequence). The CDR3 loop reads CASSSQGGNEQYF. CDR3 bases: TGTGCCAGCAGCTCGCAGGGGGGGAACGAGCAGTACTTC.

The chain has TRBV27 and TRBJ2-1; TRBD2 aligns across 10 bases. The CDR3 is 17 residues long. Germline values: CDR1 MNHEY, CDR2 SMNVEV (reference sequence). The trim removed 4 bases at V and 2 bases at J, leaving 8 bases unmatched. CDR3 region: CASSSFRTSGTYNEQFF. The DNA of the CDR3 is TGTGCCAGCAGTTCATTTCGGACTAGCGGTACCTACAATGAGCAGTTCTTC.

The gene calls are TRBV5-1 and TRBJ2-7, with 9 bases lining up with TRBD2. The V and J ends lost 5 bases and 2 bases, in that order; junction bases with no gene match: 8. The CDR3 covers 15 residues. Germline values: CDR1 SGHRS, CDR2 YFSETQ. CDR3 DNA: TGCGCCAGCAGTCCTCCGGGACTAGCTACCTACGAGCAGTACTTC. It codes for CASSPPGLATYEQYF.

This chain joins TRBV18 and TRBJ1-5; D unclear. In germline, CDR1 is KGHSH, CDR2 LQKENI. The V gene lost 1 base and the J gene lost 6 bases, with 13 bases spanning the gap. The CDR3 is made up of 15 amino acids. This CDR3 is CASSPQGSDTQPQHF. CDR3 bases: TGTGCCAGCTCACCACAAGGGAGTGATACTCAGCCCCAGCATTTT.

This rearrangement joins TRBV2 to TRBJ1-1; TRBD1 matches 8 bases. The CDR3 sequence is 15 residues long. With V trimmed by 3 bases and J by 2 bases, 5 bases remained unmatched. The V gene's germline CDR1 is SNHLY and CDR2 FYNNEI. The CDR3 is CASSEPGQANTEAFF. CDR3 DNA sequence: TGTGCCAGCAGTGAGCCGGGACAGGCAAACACTGAAGCTTTCTTT.

The CDR3 protein is CASSELVGGSPYGYTF. For the CDR3, the DNA is TGTGCCAGCAGTGAATTGGTTGGCGGCAGCCCCTATGGCTACACCTTC. The V and J genes are TRBV2 and TRBJ1-2, with unresolved D. The CDR3 has 16 amino acids. Trimming removed 2 bases from V and 4 bases from J, with 17 bases in between. CDR1 is SNHLY, CDR2 FYNNEI, per germline.

The genes are TRBV25-1 and TRBJ2-1; D unclear. This CDR3 is built from 15 residues. V lost 6 bases, J lost 1 base, and 13 bases lay in between. Per germline, CDR1 MGHDK and CDR2 SYGVNS. CDR3 residues: CASSDPGWSYNEQFF. The CDR3 DNA reads TGTGCCAGCAGCGATCCCGGATGGTCCTACAATGAGCAGTTCTTC.

The chain couples TRBV4-2 to TRBJ2-5, with D tentatively TRBD2 (5 bases). The germline gives CDR1 LGHNA, CDR2 YNFKEQ. The CDR3 has 15 residues. Trimming took off 1 base at V and 5 bases at J, with 14 bases between the two ends. CDR3 in amino acids: CASSQVAGVGETQYF. CDR3 DNA sequence: TGTGCCAGCAGCCAAGTAGCCGGGGTGGGGGAGACCCAGTACTTC.

This rearrangement joins TRBV12-5 to TRBJ1-2; D unclear. Germline V gives CDR1 LGHNT, CDR2 FRNRAP. The CDR3 has 14 residues. V was cut by 2 bases and J by 7 bases, with 14 bases left in between. The CDR3 reads CASGLYPNSGGYTF. In nucleotides, the CDR3 is TGTGCTAGTGGTTTGTACCCTAACAGTGGTGGCTACACCTTC.

The gene calls are TRBV29-1 and TRBJ2-7; no clear D. Trimming took 4 bases from V and 6 from J, leaving 10 bases between them. The CDR3 is made up of 11 amino acids. In germline, CDR1 is SQVTM, CDR2 ANQGSEA. In DNA form, the CDR3 reads TGCAGCGTTGCCGCGCCTTCCGAGCAGTACTTC. Translating it yields CSVAAPSEQYF.

The chain recombines TRBV7-9 with TRBJ2-1, with 8 bases that match TRBD2. Trimming at V came to 5 bases and at J to 6 bases, leaving 9 bases not matched to a gene. This CDR3 contains 15 residues. Germline V gene data show CDR1 as SEHNR and CDR2 as FQNEAQ (reference sequence). For the CDR3, the DNA is TGTGCCAGCAGCCAAATACGGGGGGGCCTCAATGAGCAGTTCTTC. Translating it yields CASSQIRGGLNEQFF.

The rearrangement uses TRBV25-1 and TRBJ2-2, with D possibly matching TRBD2 (5 bases). The CDR3 has 15 amino acids. The germline V gene encodes CDR1 MGHDK and CDR2 SYGVNS. V shed 3 bases and J shed 5 bases, with 13 bases lying between them. This CDR3 is CASSDAEELTGELFF. CDR3 coding DNA: TGTGCCAGCAGTGACGCGGAGGAATTGACCGGGGAGCTGTTTTTT. Full variable domain (outside the CDR3, taken from reference TRBV25-1 and TRBJ2-2): EADIYQTPRYLVIGTGKKITLECSQTMGHDKMYWYQQDPGMELHLIHYSYGVNSTEKGDLSSESTVSRIRTEHFPLTLESARPSHTSQYLCASSDAEELTGELFFGEGSRLTVL.

This clone was detected once. The gene calls are TRBV10-3 and TRBJ1-1, with 8 bases matching TRBD1. This CDR3 spans 14 amino acids. Losses at the gene ends were 8 bases for V and 4 bases for J; bases not matched to a gene: 9. Germline V gene sequence: CDR1 ENHRY, CDR2 SYGVKD. The CDR3 bases are TGTGCCATCGGGAAACAGGGGGGGCTCACTGAAGCTTTCTTT. Protein product: CAIGKQGGLTEAFF.

CDR3 in amino acids: CASSLGTDTGYTF. The CDR3 DNA reads as TGTGCCAGCAGCCTGGGGACAGACACTGGCTACACCTTC. The genes are TRBV4-2 and TRBJ1-2; 7 nucleotides match TRBD1. Per the germline V gene, CDR1 is LGHNA and CDR2 is YNFKEQ. Germline trimming cut 4 bases from V and 7 bases from J; bases unmatched to any gene: 6. The CDR3 extends over 13 amino acids.

V gene TRBV30 combines with J gene TRBJ1-1, with D maybe TRBD1 (5 bases). The V end lost 2 bases, the J end lost 4 bases, and 14 bases lay between the germline ends. The CDR3 runs to 14 residues. Germline loops: CDR1 GTSNPN, CDR2 SVGIG (reference sequence). CDR3 DNA sequence: TGTGCCTGGAGTCTCAACCAGGGAGCCACTGAAGCTTTCTTT. Its protein product is CAWSLNQGATEAFF.

Only one count was recorded for this clone. V gene TRBV27 combines with J gene TRBJ2-7; 14 bases are a match to TRBD2. J was trimmed by 4 bases and V by 2 bases; bases with no gene match: 10. The germline gives CDR1 MNHEY, CDR2 SMNVEV (reference sequence). The CDR3 is 18 amino acids. CDR3: CASSLRGATSGGEYEQYF. The CDR3 nucleotides read TGTGCCAGCAGTTTAAGGGGGGCGACTAGCGGGGGGGAATACGAGCAGTACTTC.

V is TRBV6-7 and J is TRBJ2-2; TRBD1 aligns across 9 bases. TRBV6-7 is labeled an ORF, and its function is uncertain. There are 13 residues in the CDR3. V lost 9 bases, J lost 5 bases, and 4 bases stayed unmatched. Here the CDR3 DNA reads TGTGCCAGGCTGACAGGGGGGACCGGGGAGCTGTTTTTT. It specifies CARLTGGTGELFF.

This chain uses TRBV7-3 with TRBJ2-3, with TRBD1 as a possible D gene (6 bases). The CDR3 has 14 amino acids. The germline V and J ends were trimmed by 5 bases and 3 bases, with 12 bases remaining between them. The germline CDR1 and CDR2 sequences are SGHTA and FQGTGA. The CDR3 spells CASSKGGLTDTQYF. The CDR3, as DNA: TGTGCCAGCAGCAAAGGGGGTCTTACAGATACGCAGTATTTT.

This chain connects TRBV5-1 to TRBJ1-1; D may be TRBD1 (6 bases). V was cut by 3 bases and J by 6 bases, with 18 bases left in between. The germline gives CDR1 SGHRS, CDR2 YFSETQ. The CDR3 is 15 amino acids. CDR3 DNA: TGCGCCAGCAGCTCTGAGGGACACAGCTGGGCTGAAGCTTTCTTT. It is translated as CASSSEGHSWAEAFF.

The chain recombines TRBV6-6 with TRBJ2-6; no reliable D call. Germline V gives CDR1 MNHNY, CDR2 SVGAGI (reference sequence). V was clipped by 8 bases and J by 0 bases, with 5 bases between them. This CDR3 spans 13 amino acids. Written as DNA, the CDR3 is TGTGCCAGCGACACCTCTGGGGCCAACGTCCTGACTTTC. Its translation is CASDTSGANVLTF.

The chain has TRBV5-1 and TRBJ1-4; D is perhaps TRBD1 (6 bases). The ends were cut back, 3 bases at V and 7 bases at J, with 16 bases in the middle. The CDR3 covers 15 residues. CDR1 SGHRS and CDR2 YFSETQ come from the germline V gene. The CDR3 sequence: CASSSAQGGGEKLFF. CDR3 DNA sequence: TGCGCCAGCAGCTCTGCACAGGGAGGCGGTGAAAAACTGTTTTTT.

The chain carries TRBV4-2 and TRBJ1-4; D not certain. This CDR3 has 16 amino acids. V was clipped by 4 bases and J by 3 bases, with 15 bases between them. The germline V gene encodes CDR1 LGHNA and CDR2 YNFKEQ. CDR3 residues: CASSPWWRVPNEKLFF. DNA for the CDR3: TGTGCCAGCAGCCCATGGTGGAGGGTCCCTAATGAAAAACTGTTTTTT.

V is TRBV9 and J is TRBJ1-1; D gene ambiguous. CDR3 size: 13 residues. Per the germline V gene, CDR1 is SGDLS and CDR2 is YYNGEE. V lost 5 bases, J lost 1 base, and 9 bases lay in between. The CDR3 DNA is TGTGCCAGCAGGGGCGGGGAGAACACTGAAGCTTTCTTT. Translated, it gives CASRGGENTEAFF.